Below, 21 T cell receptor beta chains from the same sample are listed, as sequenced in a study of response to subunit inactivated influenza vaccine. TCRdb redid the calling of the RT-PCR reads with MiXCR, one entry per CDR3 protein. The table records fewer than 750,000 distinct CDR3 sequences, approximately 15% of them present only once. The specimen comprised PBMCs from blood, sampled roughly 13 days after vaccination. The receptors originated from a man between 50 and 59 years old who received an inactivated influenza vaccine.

The CDR3 here is CATSDPGTAGEQYF. CDR3 nucleotides: TGTGCCACCAGTGACCCCGGGACAGCAGGCGAGCAGTACTTC. V usage is TRBV24-1 and J usage is TRBJ2-7, with 7 bases identical to TRBD1. CDR3 length: 14 amino acids. V trimming: 4 bases; J trimming: 6 bases; junction bases outside the gene matches: 8. Germline assignment: CDR1 KGHDR and CDR2 SFDVKD.

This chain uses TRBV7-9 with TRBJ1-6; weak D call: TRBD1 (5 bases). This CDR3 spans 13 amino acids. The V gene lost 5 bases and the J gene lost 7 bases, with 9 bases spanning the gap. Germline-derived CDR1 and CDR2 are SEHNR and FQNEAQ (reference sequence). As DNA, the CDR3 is TGTGCCAGCAGCCCGGGACCGAATTCACCCCTCCACTTT. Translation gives CASSPGPNSPLHF.

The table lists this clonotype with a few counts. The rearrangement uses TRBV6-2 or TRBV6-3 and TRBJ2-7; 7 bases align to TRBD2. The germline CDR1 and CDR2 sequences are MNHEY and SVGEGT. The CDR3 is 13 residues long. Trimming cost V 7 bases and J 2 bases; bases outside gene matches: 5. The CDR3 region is CASNAAGPYEQYF. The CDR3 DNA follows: TGTGCCAGCAATGCAGCGGGACCCTACGAGCAGTACTTC.

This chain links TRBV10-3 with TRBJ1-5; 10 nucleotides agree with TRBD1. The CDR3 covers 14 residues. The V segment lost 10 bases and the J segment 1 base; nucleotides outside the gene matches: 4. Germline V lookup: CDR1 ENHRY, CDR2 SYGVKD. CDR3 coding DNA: TGTGCCACCTCGGGACAGGGGAGCAATCAGCCCCAGCATTTT. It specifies CATSGQGSNQPQHF.

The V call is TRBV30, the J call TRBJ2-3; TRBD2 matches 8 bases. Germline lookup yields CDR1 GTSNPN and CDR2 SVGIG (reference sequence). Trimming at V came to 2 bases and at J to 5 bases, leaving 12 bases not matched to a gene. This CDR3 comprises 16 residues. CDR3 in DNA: TGTGCCTGGAGTCAAGGCAGCGGCCTAGCGGGAGATACGCAGTATTTT. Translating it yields CAWSQGSGLAGDTQYF.

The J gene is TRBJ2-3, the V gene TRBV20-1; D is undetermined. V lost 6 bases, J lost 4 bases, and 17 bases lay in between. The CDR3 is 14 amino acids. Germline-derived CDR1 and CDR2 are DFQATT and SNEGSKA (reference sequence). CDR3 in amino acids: CSASPPSSADTQYF. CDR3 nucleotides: TGCAGTGCCTCTCCGCCATCATCAGCAGATACGCAGTATTTT.

This chain's CDR3 is CASSSPSREAFF. Here the CDR3 DNA reads TGTGCCAGCAGTTCACCCTCTCGTGAAGCTTTCTTT. The rearrangement uses TRBV6-6 and TRBJ1-1; no reliable D call. The CDR3 extends over 12 amino acids. V was pared by 4 bases and J by 7 bases, with 10 bases between. Per the germline V gene, CDR1 is MNHNY and CDR2 is SVGAGI (reference sequence).

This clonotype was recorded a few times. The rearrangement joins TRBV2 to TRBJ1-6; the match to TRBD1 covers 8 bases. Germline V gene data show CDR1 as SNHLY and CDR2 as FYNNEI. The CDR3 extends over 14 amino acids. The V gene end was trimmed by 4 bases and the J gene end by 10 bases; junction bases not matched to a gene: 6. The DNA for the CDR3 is TGTGCCAGCAGTGTAGGACAGGGCCTCTCACCCCTCCACTTT. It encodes CASSVGQGLSPLHF.

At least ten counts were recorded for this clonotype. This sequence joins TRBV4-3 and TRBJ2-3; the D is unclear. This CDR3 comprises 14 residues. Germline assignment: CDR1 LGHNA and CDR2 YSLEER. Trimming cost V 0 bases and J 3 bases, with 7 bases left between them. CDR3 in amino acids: CASSQDARTDTQYF. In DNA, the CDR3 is TGCGCCAGCAGCCAAGACGCGAGGACAGATACGCAGTATTTT.

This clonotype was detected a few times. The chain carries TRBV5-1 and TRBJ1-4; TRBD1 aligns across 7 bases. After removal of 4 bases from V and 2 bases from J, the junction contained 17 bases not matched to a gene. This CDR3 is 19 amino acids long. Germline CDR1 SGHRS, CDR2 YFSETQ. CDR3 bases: TGCGCCAGCAGCATCGGGGACAGACGACTCCTGGCGACTAATGAAAAACTGTTTTTT. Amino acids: CASSIGDRRLLATNEKLFF.

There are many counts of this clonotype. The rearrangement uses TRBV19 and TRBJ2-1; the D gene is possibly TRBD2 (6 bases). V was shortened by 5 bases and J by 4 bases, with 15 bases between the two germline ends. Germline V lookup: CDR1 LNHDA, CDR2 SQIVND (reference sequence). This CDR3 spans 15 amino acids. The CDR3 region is CASSPQGAGYNEQFF. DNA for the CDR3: TGTGCCAGTAGTCCCCAGGGTGCGGGGTACAATGAGCAGTTCTTC.

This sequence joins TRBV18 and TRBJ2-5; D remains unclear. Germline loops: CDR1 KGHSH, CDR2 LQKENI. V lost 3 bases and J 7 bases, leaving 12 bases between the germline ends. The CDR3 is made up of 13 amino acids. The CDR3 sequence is CASSPPQSWTQYF. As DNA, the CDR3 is TGTGCCAGCTCACCCCCCCAAAGTTGGACCCAGTACTTC.

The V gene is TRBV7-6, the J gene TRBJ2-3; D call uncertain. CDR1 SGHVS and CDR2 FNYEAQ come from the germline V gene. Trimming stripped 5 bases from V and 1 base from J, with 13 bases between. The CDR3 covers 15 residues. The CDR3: CASSPQTTGTDTQYF. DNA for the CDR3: TGTGCCAGCAGCCCGCAAACCACAGGCACAGATACGCAGTATTTT.

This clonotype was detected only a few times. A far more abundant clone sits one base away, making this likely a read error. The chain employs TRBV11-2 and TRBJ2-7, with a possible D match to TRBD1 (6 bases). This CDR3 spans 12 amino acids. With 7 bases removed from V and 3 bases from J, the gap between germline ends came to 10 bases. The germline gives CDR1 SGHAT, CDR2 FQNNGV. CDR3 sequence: CASNLDSYEQYF. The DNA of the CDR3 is TGTGCCAGCAACTTGGACAGCTACGAGCAGTACTTC. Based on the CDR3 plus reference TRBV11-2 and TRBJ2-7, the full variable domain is EAGVAQSPRYKIIEKRQSVAFWCNPISGHATLYWYQQILGQGPKLLIQFQNNGVVDDSQLPKDRFSAERLKGVDSTLKIQPAKLEDSAVYLCASNLDSYEQYFGPGTRLTVT.

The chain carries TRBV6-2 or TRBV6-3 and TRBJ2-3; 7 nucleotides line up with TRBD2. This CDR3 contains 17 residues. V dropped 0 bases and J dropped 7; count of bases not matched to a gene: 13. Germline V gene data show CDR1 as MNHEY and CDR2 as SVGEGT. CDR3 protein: CASSYSRGTQGLNTQYF. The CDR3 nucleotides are TGTGCCAGCAGTTACTCGCGAGGGACCCAGGGACTAAATACGCAGTATTTT.

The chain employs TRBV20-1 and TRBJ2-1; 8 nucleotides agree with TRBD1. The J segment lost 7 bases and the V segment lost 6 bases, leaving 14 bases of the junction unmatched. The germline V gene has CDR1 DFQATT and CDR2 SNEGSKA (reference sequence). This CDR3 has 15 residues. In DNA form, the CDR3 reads TGCAGTGCGACGGACAGGGTACGGGGGATTAATGAGCAGTTCTTC. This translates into CSATDRVRGINEQFF.

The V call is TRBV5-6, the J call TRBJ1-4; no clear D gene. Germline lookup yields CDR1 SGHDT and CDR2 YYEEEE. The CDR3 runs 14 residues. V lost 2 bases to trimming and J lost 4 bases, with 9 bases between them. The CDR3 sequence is CASSLPRRNEKLFF. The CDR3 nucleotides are TGTGCCAGCAGCTTACCGAGGCGTAATGAAAAACTGTTTTTT.

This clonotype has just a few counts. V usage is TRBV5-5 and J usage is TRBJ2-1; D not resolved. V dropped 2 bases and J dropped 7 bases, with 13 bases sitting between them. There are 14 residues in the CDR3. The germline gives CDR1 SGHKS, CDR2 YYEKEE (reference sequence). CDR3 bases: TGTGCCAGCAGCTTCCAAAGGCTGGTTAATGAGCAGTTCTTC. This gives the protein CASSFQRLVNEQFF.

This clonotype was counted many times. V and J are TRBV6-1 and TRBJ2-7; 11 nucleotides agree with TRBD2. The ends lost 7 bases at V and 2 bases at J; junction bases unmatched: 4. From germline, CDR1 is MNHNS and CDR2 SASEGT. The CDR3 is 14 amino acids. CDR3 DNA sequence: TGTGCCAGCACCTGGACTAGCGGGCCCTACGAGCAGTACTTC. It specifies CASTWTSGPYEQYF.

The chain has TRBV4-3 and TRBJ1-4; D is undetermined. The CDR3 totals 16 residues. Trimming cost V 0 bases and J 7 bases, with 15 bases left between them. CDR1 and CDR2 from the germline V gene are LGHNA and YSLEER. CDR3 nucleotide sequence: TGCGCCAGCAGCCAAGAAAATAGGCCCGACCGTGAAAAACTGTTTTTT. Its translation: CASSQENRPDREKLFF.

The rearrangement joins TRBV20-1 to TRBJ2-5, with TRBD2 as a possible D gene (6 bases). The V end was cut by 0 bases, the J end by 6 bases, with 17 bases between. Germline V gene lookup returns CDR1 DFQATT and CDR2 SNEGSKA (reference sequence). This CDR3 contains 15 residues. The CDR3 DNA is TGCAGTGCTAGAGATTTACTCGGGGGTCAAAAGACCCAGTACTTC. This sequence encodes CSARDLLGGQKTQYF.